This T cell receptor (beta chain) originates from a study of cytomegalovirus exposure and HLA in healthy donors. It was with 60 Vbeta and 13 Jbeta primers that the PCR ran. Clones were read by immunoSEQ multiplex PCR, and TCRdb kept only the in-frame ones, dropping some. The sample holds fewer than 200,000 clones, 65% to 85% seen once. Germline V gene data show CDR1 as SGHRS and CDR2 as YFSETQ. The CDR3 contains 15 residues. Trimming removed 4 bases from V and 2 bases from J; junction bases left unmatched: 4. On this clone: What it binds is unknown.

Findings and caveats of the study: Reported performance of the classifier showed diagnosis of cytomegalovirus status with high specificity and sensitivity. Among TCR beta chains, those listed as cytomegalovirus-associated numbered under 200.

Sequenced sample: PBMCs. The TCR originated in a woman in her late teens or twenties in good health and CMV-seronegative. The V call is TRBV5-1, the J call TRBJ2-3; TRBD1 matches 10 bases. CDR3 residues: CASSLDRGYTDTQYF. The CDR3 bases are TGCGCCAGCAGCCTGGACAGGGGGTACACAGATACGCAGTATTTT.